These T cell receptor beta chains were read from a single sample in a study of T cells in narcolepsy. Repertoires were generated with immunoSEQ multiplex PCR, while TCRdb's copy carries only in-frame clones and drops some. The table records fewer than 40,000 clones, approximately 77% of them present only once. What was sequenced was memory (CD45RA-) CD4+ T cells from blood. The receptors shown here come from a human donor in good health. Each CDR3 is given with its conserved first and last residue. A D gene is named only where the DNA matches it firmly. Some rows mark clone size as missing; the rest say once, few, many or name a class of expanded clone.

size: .
V: TRBV6-6
J: TRBJ2-1
D: .
DNA: TGTGCCAGCAGCCCCAGCCCGCCCCTATACAATGAGCAGTTCTTC
CDR3: CASSPSPPLYNEQFF

size: .
V: TRBV14
J: TRBJ2-7
D: .
DNA: TGTGCCAGCAGCCAGGGGCGGACGGTCTACGAGCAGTACTTC
CDR3: CASSQGRTVYEQYF

size: .
V: TRBV29-1
J: TRBJ1-5
D: .
DNA: TGCAGCGCCCAGGTAGGGAACACAGGGCAGCCCCAGCATTTT
CDR3: CSAQVGNTGQPQHF

size: .
V: TRBV7-9
J: TRBJ2-4
D: .
DNA: TGTGCCAGCAGCTTCGAAGGAGCCAAAAACATTCAGTACTTC
CDR3: CASSFEGAKNIQYF

size: once
V: TRBV7-2
J: TRBJ2-7
D: TRBD2
DNA: TGTGCCAGCAGCTTCCAAATTGGTAGCGGGAGTTACGAGCAGTACTTC
CDR3: CASSFQIGSGSYEQYF

size: few
V: TRBV11-3
J: TRBJ2-5
D: .
DNA: TGTGCCAGCAGCTTAGCTAGCCAAGAGACCCAGTACTTC
CDR3: CASSLASQETQYF

size: .
V: TRBV11-1
J: TRBJ2-3
D: TRBD2
DNA: TGTGCCAGCAGACCCCCCGGGGGGTATACGCAGTATTTT
CDR3: CASRPPGGYTQYF

size: .
V: TRBV5-4
J: TRBJ1-1
D: .
DNA: TGTGCCAGCAGCTTGTTGGACCAGAACACTGAAGCTTTCTTT
CDR3: CASSLLDQNTEAFF

size: .
V: TRBV9
J: TRBJ2-1
D: TRBD2
DNA: TGTGCCAGCAGCGGACACGGACTAGCGGGAGCAGATGAGCAGTTCTTC
CDR3: CASSGHGLAGADEQFF

size: once
V: TRBV7-8
J: TRBJ2-5
D: .
DNA: TGTGCCAGCAGCTCCCTGGGCGATCGGGAGACCCAGTACTTC
CDR3: CASSSLGDRETQYF

size: .
V: TRBV9
J: TRBJ1-6
D: TRBD1
DNA: TGTGCCAGCAAGAAGGATGGGACAGGGACCTCACCCCTCCACTTT
CDR3: CASKKDGTGTSPLHF

size: .
V: TRBV14
J: TRBJ2-3
D: TRBD1
DNA: TGTGCCAGCAGCCTCACAGGGGCCCTACTCACAGATACGCAGTATTTT
CDR3: CASSLTGALLTDTQYF

size: .
V: TRBV7-8
J: TRBJ2-7
D: TRBD1
DNA: TGTGCCAGCAGCTTACCCGGGACAGACTACGAGCAGTACTTC
CDR3: CASSLPGTDYEQYF

size: .
V: TRBV30
J: TRBJ2-7
D: .
DNA: TGTGCCTGGAGTCGCGGTCTTTCCTACGAGCAGTACTTC
CDR3: CAWSRGLSYEQYF

size: .
V: TRBV9
J: TRBJ2-2
D: .
DNA: TGTGCCAGCAGCCCACGGACGGAGAACACCGGGGAGCTGTTTTTT
CDR3: CASSPRTENTGELFF

size: .
V: TRBV11-2
J: TRBJ1-3
D: .
DNA: TGTGCCAGCAGCTCGCAAGGGGGCTCTGGAAACACCATATATTTT
CDR3: CASSSQGGSGNTIYF

size: .
V: TRBV7-3
J: TRBJ2-1
D: .
DNA: TGTGCCAGCAGCTCCGGGACACACAATGAGCAGTTCTTC
CDR3: CASSSGTHNEQFF

size: once
V: TRBV14
J: TRBJ2-5
D: .
DNA: TGTGCCAGCAGCCAAGATCGGGTTAGCAGACCCCAAGAGACCCAGTACTTC
CDR3: CASSQDRVSRPQETQYF

size: .
V: TRBV5-4
J: TRBJ2-6
D: TRBD1
DNA: TGTGCCAGCAGTTTCACAGGGGGCGTTTCTGGGGCCAACGTCCTGACTTTC
CDR3: CASSFTGGVSGANVLTF

size: .
V: TRBV18
J: TRBJ2-7
D: .
DNA: TGTGCCAGCTCACCACCTACCCAATCTGCCGTAGACGAGCAGTACTTC
CDR3: CASSPPTQSAVDEQYF

size: .
V: TRBV30
J: TRBJ2-7
D: .
DNA: TGTGCCTGGAGACCGGACAGTTTATACGAGCAGTACTTC
CDR3: CAWRPDSLYEQYF

size: .
V: TRBV30
J: TRBJ2-1
D: TRBD2
DNA: TGTGCCTGGGAGGTAGCGGGAGGGCTAGGGAATGAGCAGTTCTTC
CDR3: CAWEVAGGLGNEQFF

size: .
V: TRBV7-4
J: TRBJ1-1
D: TRBD1
DNA: TGTGCCAGCAGCTTAACAGGGGGAAACACTGAAGCTTTCTTT
CDR3: CASSLTGGNTEAFF

size: .
V: TRBV6-5
J: TRBJ2-2
D: TRBD1
DNA: TGTGCCAGCAGACAGGGGGAGGCCGGGGAGCTGTTTTTT
CDR3: CASRQGEAGELFF

size: .
V: TRBV9
J: TRBJ2-5
D: TRBD2
DNA: TGTGCCAGCAGCGCGTCTAGCGGGGGTCCAGAGACCCAGTACTTC
CDR3: CASSASSGGPETQYF

size: few
V: TRBV5-1
J: TRBJ2-2
D: .
DNA: TGCGCCAGCAGCTTGGCTACAGGGCCCGGGGAGCTGTTTTTT
CDR3: CASSLATGPGELFF

size: .
V: TRBV5-6
J: TRBJ2-1
D: .
DNA: TGTGCCAGCAGCGGCCCTACTAGAAAGCAGTTCTTC
CDR3: CASSGPTRKQFF

size: .
V: TRBV10-3
J: TRBJ1-2
D: TRBD1
DNA: TGTGCCATCGACGGACAGGGAGGGAAGGGTGGCTACACCTTC
CDR3: CAIDGQGGKGGYTF

size: .
V: TRBV13
J: TRBJ1-1
D: .
DNA: TGTGCCAGCAGCCCCGGGGGAGGCAACACTGAAGCTTTCTTT
CDR3: CASSPGGGNTEAFF

size: once
V: TRBV4-1
J: TRBJ1-3
D: .
DNA: TGCGCCAGCAGCCAAGCTGAGGGGGGTTCGCTGGGAAACACCATATATTTT
CDR3: CASSQAEGGSLGNTIYF

size: .
V: TRBV30
J: TRBJ2-5
D: .
DNA: TGTGCCTGGACGCAGGGAGCGGCACAGACCCAGTACTTC
CDR3: CAWTQGAAQTQYF

size: .
V: TRBV2
J: TRBJ1-2
D: TRBD1
DNA: TGTGCCAGCAGTTCTGGAGGGACAGGGGGGGATGGCTACACCTTC
CDR3: CASSSGGTGGDGYTF

size: .
V: TRBV11-3
J: TRBJ2-2
D: TRBD2
DNA: TGTGCCAGCAGCTCGACTAGCGGGAGTCCAGGGGAGCTGTTTTTT
CDR3: CASSSTSGSPGELFF

size: .
V: TRBV1
J: TRBJ2-3
D: .
DNA: TGCACCAGCAGCCTGCCCACAGATACGCAGTATTTT
CDR3: CTSSLPTDTQYF

size: .
V: TRBV2
J: TRBJ2-7
D: .
DNA: TGTGCCAGCAGTGAAGCGCCAGGGAGCTCCTACGAGCAGTACTTC
CDR3: CASSEAPGSSYEQYF

size: .
V: TRBV9
J: TRBJ1-2
D: .
DNA: TGTGCCAGCAGCGTAGATCAAGGGACCTATGGCTACACCTTC
CDR3: CASSVDQGTYGYTF

size: .
V: TRBV10-3
J: TRBJ2-7
D: .
DNA: TGTGCCATCAGTGGCGCGTCCAGGGAACAGCAGTACTTC
CDR3: CAISGASREQQYF

size: .
V: TRBV25-1
J: TRBJ1-4
D: TRBD1
DNA: TGTGCCAGCCTTTGGGGACAGGGGGCAACTAATGAAAAACTGTTTTTT
CDR3: CASLWGQGATNEKLFF